Shown below are 8 T cell receptor beta chains from a single sample sequenced in a study of cytomegalovirus exposure and HLA in healthy donors. Use of 60 Vbeta and 13 Jbeta primers characterized the PCR. Assay used: immunoSEQ multiplex PCR; TCRdb lists only in-frame clones, some missing. With 75,000 to 95,000 clones in the sample, the ten largest clones hold 1.3% to 1.5%. What was sequenced was PBMCs. Receptor source: a woman aged 55-70 years in good health and CMV-seronegative.

The V call is TRBV27, the J call TRBJ1-5; D gene uncertain. CDR3 size: 13 residues. Germline loops: CDR1 MNHEY, CDR2 SMNVEV (reference sequence). V gave up 5 bases and J gave up 0 bases, with 5 bases separating them. DNA for the CDR3: TGTGCCAGCAGTCCTTATAGCAATCAGCCCCAGCATTTT. Translating it yields CASSPYSNQPQHF.

The rearrangement uses TRBV7-8 and TRBJ2-6; D is ambiguous. Germline CDR1 is SGHVS and CDR2 is FQNEAQ. Trimming removed 5 bases at V and 0 bases at J, with 8 bases between. The CDR3 is 15 residues long. This CDR3 reads CASSRVYSGANVLTF. DNA for the CDR3: TGTGCCAGCAGCCGTGTCTACTCTGGGGCCAACGTCCTGACTTTC.

The chain has TRBV2 and TRBJ1-1; D is uncertain. The CDR3 consists of 14 residues. CDR1 and CDR2 from the germline V gene are SNHLY and FYNNEI. V lost 4 bases and J lost 5, with 14 bases in between. Here the CDR3 reads CASSAEVRGTEAFF. The CDR3 DNA is TGTGCCAGCAGTGCCGAGGTCAGAGGGACTGAAGCTTTCTTT.

This sequence joins TRBV19 and TRBJ1-2, with 8 bases that match TRBD1. The V gene's germline CDR1 is LNHDA and CDR2 SQIVND (reference sequence). The CDR3 length is 14 residues. Trimming cost V 4 bases and J 4 bases; bases outside gene matches: 5. The CDR3 DNA follows: TGTGCCAGTAGTAAGGGGCAGGGGGCCTATGGCTACACCTTC. It encodes CASSKGQGAYGYTF.

V is TRBV10-2 and J is TRBJ2-5, with 8 bases matching TRBD1. Looked up from germline, CDR1 is WSHSY and CDR2 is SAAADI. The CDR3 loop spans 13 amino acids. After removal of 7 bases from V and 6 bases from J, the junction contained 7 bases not matched to a gene. CDR3 in amino acids: CASMRTGGQTQYF. DNA of the CDR3: TGCGCCAGCATGAGAACAGGGGGACAGACCCAGTACTTC.

The gene calls are TRBV15 and TRBJ1-1; perhaps TRBD1 as D (6 bases). Trimming cost V 6 bases and J 3 bases, with 14 bases left between them. This CDR3 has 14 amino acids. CDR1 and CDR2 (germline): LNHNV, YYDKDF (reference sequence). CDR3 DNA: TGTGCCACCAGTCTAAGGGGGTGGGACACTGAAGCTTTCTTT. Protein: CATSLRGWDTEAFF. The full variable domain, in which reference TRBV15 and TRBJ1-1 provide the parts outside the CDR3, is DAMVIQNPRYQVTQFGKPVTLSCSQTLNHNVMYWYQQKSSQAPKLLFHYYDKDFNNEADTPDNFQSRRPNTSFCFLDIRSPGLGDTAMYLCATSLRGWDTEAFFGQGTRLTVV.

The chain combines TRBV4-1 with TRBJ2-7; TRBD1 agrees at 8 bases. With 3 bases clipped from V and 0 bases from J, the junction kept 7 bases outside the gene matches. The germline V gene has CDR1 MGHRA and CDR2 YSYEKL. The CDR3 runs to 16 residues. The CDR3 is CASSQSSGTGSYEQYF. CDR3 DNA: TGCGCCAGCAGCCAGTCCAGTGGGACAGGCTCCTACGAGCAGTACTTC.

This chain uses TRBV5-4 with TRBJ2-7; 11 bases line up with TRBD2. The CDR3 sequence is 14 residues long. Germline V lookup: CDR1 SGHNT, CDR2 YYREEE (reference sequence). V shed 4 bases, J shed 5 bases, and the junction held 5 bases outside the gene matches. The CDR3 nucleotides are TGTGCCAGCAGCCCACTAGCGGGAGCCCACGAGCAGTACTTC. This gives the protein CASSPLAGAHEQYF.